Listed below are T cell receptor beta chains from one sample, sequenced in a study of cytomegalovirus exposure and HLA in healthy donors. Sequencing used immunoSEQ multiplex PCR; TCRdb keeps in-frame clones, though not all of them. In the table there are more than 85,000 clones, 85% to 95% of which are singletons. The source material was PBMCs. The receptors derive from a woman aged 18-30 years in good health and CMV-seronegative. The CDR3 runs from the conserved cysteine through the conserved F or W. A D gene is named only where the DNA matches it firmly. Clone size, where shown, is once, few, many, or a class for clones that have expanded.

D gene: TRBD1; V gene: TRBV19; clone size: NA; J gene: TRBJ1-4; CDR3 protein: CARRTGTGDQATNEKLFF; CDR3 DNA: TGTGCCAGGAGAACCGGGACAGGGGACCAAGCAACTAATGAAAAACTGTTTTTT
D gene: TRBD2; V gene: TRBV9; clone size: NA; J gene: TRBJ2-1; CDR3 protein: CASGLAVTNEQFF; CDR3 DNA: TGTGCCAGCGGACTAGCGGTGACGAATGAGCAGTTCTTC
D gene: NA; V gene: TRBV25-1; clone size: once; J gene: TRBJ1-2; CDR3 protein: CASSAAGRDYGYTF; CDR3 DNA: TGTGCCAGCAGTGCGGCAGGGAGGGACTATGGCTACACCTTC
D gene: NA; V gene: TRBV30; clone size: NA; J gene: TRBJ2-5; CDR3 protein: CAWSVGGPMETQYF; CDR3 DNA: TGTGCCTGGAGTGTTGGAGGGCCCATGGAGACCCAGTACTTC
D gene: NA; V gene: TRBV27; clone size: NA; J gene: TRBJ1-2; CDR3 protein: CASRPRPGANYGYTF; CDR3 DNA: TGTGCCAGCCGACCTCGTCCAGGGGCTAACTATGGCTACACCTTC
D gene: NA; V gene: TRBV6-5; clone size: once; J gene: TRBJ2-7; CDR3 protein: CASSEAPGFEQYF; CDR3 DNA: TGTGCCAGCAGTGAAGCTCCGGGGTTCGAGCAGTACTTC
D gene: NA; V gene: TRBV19; clone size: NA; J gene: TRBJ2-3; CDR3 protein: CASSIGGRGTDTQYF; CDR3 DNA: TGTGCCAGTAGTATCGGCGGTAGAGGAACAGATACGCAGTATTTT
D gene: NA; V gene: TRBV7-6; clone size: NA; J gene: TRBJ1-1; CDR3 protein: CASSLAGHVNTEAFF; CDR3 DNA: TGTGCCAGCAGCTTAGCGGGACATGTGAACACTGAAGCTTTCTTT
D gene: TRBD1; V gene: TRBV5-1; clone size: NA; J gene: TRBJ1-1; CDR3 protein: CASSPQTGGELGAFF; CDR3 DNA: TGCGCCAGCAGCCCACAGACAGGGGGAGAATTGGGAGCTTTCTTT
D gene: TRBD1; V gene: TRBV27; clone size: once; J gene: TRBJ2-2; CDR3 protein: CASSNPRDSFTGELFF; CDR3 DNA: TGTGCCAGCAGCAACCCCCGGGACAGCTTCACCGGGGAGCTGTTTTTT
D gene: NA; V gene: TRBV5-4; clone size: NA; J gene: TRBJ1-2; CDR3 protein: CASSRPTGIDYGYTF; CDR3 DNA: TGTGCCAGCAGCCGGCCAACCGGGATCGACTATGGCTACACCTTC
D gene: TRBD2; V gene: TRBV6-5; clone size: NA; J gene: TRBJ2-7; CDR3 protein: CASSYAGTSGSYEQYF; CDR3 DNA: TGTGCCAGCAGTTACGCCGGGACTAGCGGCTCCTACGAGCAGTACTTC
D gene: NA; V gene: TRBV9; clone size: NA; J gene: TRBJ2-1; CDR3 protein: CASSVRGSNEQFF; CDR3 DNA: TGTGCCAGCAGCGTACGAGGCAGCAATGAGCAGTTCTTC
D gene: TRBD2; V gene: TRBV28; clone size: NA; J gene: TRBJ2-7; CDR3 protein: CASSLAGAVYEQYF; CDR3 DNA: TGTGCCAGTAGCCTAGCGGGTGCAGTCTACGAGCAGTACTTC
D gene: TRBD2; V gene: TRBV7-6; clone size: NA; J gene: TRBJ2-7; CDR3 protein: CASSALGASGHSYEQYF; CDR3 DNA: TGTGCCAGCAGCGCCTTGGGGGCTAGCGGGCACAGCTACGAGCAGTACTTC
D gene: NA; V gene: TRBV21-1; clone size: NA; J gene: TRBJ1-1; CDR3 protein: CASSPRVETGMLTEAFF; CDR3 DNA: TGTGCCAGCAGCCCACGAGTTGAGACAGGGATGTTAACTGAAGCTTTCTTT
D gene: NA; V gene: TRBV12-2; clone size: NA; J gene: TRBJ1-2; CDR3 protein: CASRLVGGCQLLSGYTF; CDR3 DNA: TGTGCAAGTCGCTTAGTAGGCGGGTGCCAGCTATTAAGTGGCTACACCTTC
D gene: TRBD2; V gene: TRBV5-5; clone size: NA; J gene: TRBJ2-1; CDR3 protein: CASRQGTSGRWYEQFF; CDR3 DNA: TGTGCCAGCAGGCAGGGGACTAGCGGGAGATGGTATGAGCAGTTCTTC
D gene: TRBD2; V gene: TRBV5-1; clone size: NA; J gene: TRBJ2-5; CDR3 protein: CASSLLAGETQYF; CDR3 DNA: TGCGCCAGCAGCTTACTAGCGGGGGAGACCCAGTACTTC
D gene: NA; V gene: TRBV18; clone size: NA; J gene: TRBJ1-2; CDR3 protein: CASSERGSNYGYTF; CDR3 DNA: TGTGCCAGCTCCGAGCGGGGCTCGAACTATGGCTACACCTTC
D gene: TRBD1; V gene: TRBV5-6; clone size: NA; J gene: TRBJ2-7; CDR3 protein: CASSLGGTGSYEQYF; CDR3 DNA: TGTGCCAGCAGCTTGGGCGGGACAGGGTCGTACGAGCAGTACTTC
D gene: TRBD1; V gene: TRBV7-6; clone size: NA; J gene: TRBJ1-1; CDR3 protein: CASSRTGNTEAFF; CDR3 DNA: TGTGCCAGCAGCAGGACAGGGAACACTGAAGCTTTCTTT
D gene: TRBD2; V gene: TRBV27; clone size: NA; J gene: TRBJ2-2; CDR3 protein: CASSLSASGGASGELFF; CDR3 DNA: TGTGCCAGCAGTTTAAGTGCTAGCGGGGGGGCAAGTGGGGAGCTGTTTTTT
D gene: NA; V gene: TRBV30; clone size: once; J gene: TRBJ1-2; CDR3 protein: CAWSEHLNYGYTF; CDR3 DNA: TGTGCCTGGAGTGAACACCTTAACTATGGCTACACCTTC
D gene: NA; V gene: TRBV27; clone size: NA; J gene: TRBJ1-1; CDR3 protein: CASSLWSGGENTEAFF; CDR3 DNA: TGTGCCAGCAGTTTATGGAGTGGGGGGGAAAACACTGAAGCTTTCTTT
D gene: NA; V gene: TRBV19; clone size: NA; J gene: TRBJ2-5; CDR3 protein: CARDWKEETQYF; CDR3 DNA: TGTGCCAGAGACTGGAAAGAAGAGACCCAGTACTTC
D gene: TRBD1; V gene: TRBV4-2; clone size: NA; J gene: TRBJ1-2; CDR3 protein: CASSQEGTGANYGYTF; CDR3 DNA: TGTGCCAGCAGCCAAGAAGGGACAGGGGCTAACTATGGCTACACCTTC
D gene: TRBD1; V gene: TRBV4-1; clone size: NA; J gene: TRBJ2-5; CDR3 protein: CASSHPEDRAEETQYF; CDR3 DNA: TGCGCCAGCAGCCATCCGGAGGACAGGGCCGAAGAGACCCAGTACTTC
D gene: NA; V gene: TRBV5-4; clone size: NA; J gene: TRBJ2-1; CDR3 protein: CASSLIDSDNEQFF; CDR3 DNA: TGTGCCAGCAGCTTAATAGACAGTGACAATGAGCAGTTCTTC
D gene: TRBD1; V gene: TRBV5-1; clone size: once; J gene: TRBJ2-4; CDR3 protein: CASSRDREKNIQYF; CDR3 DNA: TGCGCCAGCAGCCGGGACAGGGAAAAAAACATTCAGTACTTC
D gene: NA; V gene: TRBV7-9; clone size: NA; J gene: TRBJ1-2; CDR3 protein: CASSFIRGYGYTF; CDR3 DNA: TGTGCCAGCAGCTTTATTAGGGGCTATGGCTACACCTTC
D gene: NA; V gene: TRBV27; clone size: NA; J gene: TRBJ2-7; CDR3 protein: CASSLSSAGGEQYF; CDR3 DNA: TGTGCCAGCAGTTTATCTTCCGCAGGAGGGGAGCAGTACTTC
D gene: NA; V gene: TRBV11-2; clone size: NA; J gene: TRBJ2-1; CDR3 protein: CASRPPKSYNEQFF; CDR3 DNA: TGTGCCAGCAGACCCCCTAAGTCCTACAATGAGCAGTTCTTC
D gene: TRBD1; V gene: TRBV19; clone size: NA; J gene: TRBJ1-1; CDR3 protein: CASSPLSGGNTEAFF; CDR3 DNA: TGTGCCAGTAGTCCCCTGTCAGGGGGCAACACTGAAGCTTTCTTT
D gene: NA; V gene: TRBV5-1; clone size: NA; J gene: TRBJ2-7; CDR3 protein: CASSSTSYEQYF; CDR3 DNA: TGCGCCAGCAGCTCGACAAGCTACGAGCAGTACTTC
D gene: TRBD2; V gene: TRBV19; clone size: NA; J gene: TRBJ2-3; CDR3 protein: CASSTLAGTQYF; CDR3 DNA: TGTGCCAGTAGTACCTTAGCGGGTACGCAGTATTTT
D gene: NA; V gene: TRBV5-1; clone size: NA; J gene: TRBJ2-1; CDR3 protein: CASGENSYNEQFF; CDR3 DNA: TGCGCCAGCGGGGAGAACTCCTACAATGAGCAGTTCTTC
D gene: TRBD1; V gene: TRBV19; clone size: NA; J gene: TRBJ1-2; CDR3 protein: CASSISQGANYGYTF; CDR3 DNA: TGTGCCAGTAGTATATCGCAGGGGGCTAACTATGGCTACACCTTC
D gene: NA; V gene: TRBV4-1; clone size: NA; J gene: TRBJ2-2; CDR3 protein: CASSLDAGGITGELFF; CDR3 DNA: TGCGCCAGCAGCCTTGATGCAGGGGGGATCACCGGGGAGCTGTTTTTT
D gene: TRBD2; V gene: TRBV5-6; clone size: NA; J gene: TRBJ2-3; CDR3 protein: CASSFSGGTGGADTQYF; CDR3 DNA: TGTGCCAGCAGCTTTTCAGGCGGGACGGGGGGTGCAGATACGCAGTATTTT
D gene: TRBD2; V gene: TRBV19; clone size: NA; J gene: TRBJ2-5; CDR3 protein: CASSTNAGGVETQYF; CDR3 DNA: TGTGCCAGTAGTACCAACGCGGGAGGGGTTGAGACCCAGTACTTC
D gene: NA; V gene: TRBV6-1; clone size: NA; J gene: TRBJ2-7; CDR3 protein: CASTSGSYEQYF; CDR3 DNA: TGTGCCAGCACCTCGGGTAGCTACGAGCAGTACTTC
D gene: TRBD1; V gene: TRBV29-1; clone size: NA; J gene: TRBJ2-7; CDR3 protein: CSVEVADRAGEQYF; CDR3 DNA: TGCAGCGTTGAAGTCGCGGACAGGGCCGGGGAGCAGTACTTC
D gene: TRBD1; V gene: TRBV4-2; clone size: NA; J gene: TRBJ1-2; CDR3 protein: CASSQEGQGAYGYTF; CDR3 DNA: TGTGCCAGCAGCCAAGAGGGACAGGGGGCGTACGGCTACACCTTC
D gene: TRBD2; V gene: TRBV6-5; clone size: NA; J gene: TRBJ2-7; CDR3 protein: CASSTTGGWEQYF; CDR3 DNA: TGTGCCAGCAGTACCACGGGGGGGTGGGAGCAGTACTTC
D gene: NA; V gene: TRBV19; clone size: NA; J gene: TRBJ1-1; CDR3 protein: CASSIGGQNTEAFF; CDR3 DNA: TGTGCCAGTAGTATAGGGGGACAGAACACTGAAGCTTTCTTT